A selection of T cell receptor beta chains follows, all from one sample in a study of graft-versus-host responses after intestinal transplantation. These receptors have no known antigen. The protocol was immunoSEQ multiplex PCR, while the TCRdb copy is restricted to in-frame clones and leaves out a portion. The table has approximately 85,000 clones, approximately 90% seen once; the top ten hold about 8%. The source material was unstimulated CD8+ T cells sorted from spleen or lymph node cells, sampled before transplant. These receptors all come from a human donor who was the organ donor for an intestinal transplant. The CDR3 runs from the conserved cysteine through the conserved F or W. A D gene is named only where the DNA matches it firmly. Expanded clones are given a class, and other clones once, few, many or no size at all.

V	D	J	size	CDR3	DNA
TRBV19	-	TRBJ1-6	-	CASSIWAGSSYNSPLHF	TGTGCCAGTAGTATATGGGCCGGGAGCTCCTATAATTCACCCCTCCACTTT
TRBV2	TRBD1	TRBJ1-4	-	CASSELQGVSEKLFF	TGTGCCAGCAGCGAACTACAGGGGGTTAGTGAAAAACTGTTTTTT
TRBV19	TRBD1	TRBJ2-2	few	CASSIWTGNTGELFF	TGTGCCAGTAGTATATGGACAGGGAACACCGGGGAGCTGTTTTTT
TRBV4-1	TRBD2	TRBJ2-7	-	CASSHGTSGGFSSYEQYF	TGCGCCAGCAGCCACGGGACTAGCGGGGGGTTTAGCTCCTACGAGCAGTACTTC
TRBV4-1	TRBD1	TRBJ1-1	few	CASSAQGTEAFF	TGCGCCAGCAGCGCACAGGGGACTGAAGCTTTCTTT
TRBV13	TRBD1	TRBJ2-7	once	CASSPGQGTYEQYF	TGTGCCAGCAGCCCGGGACAGGGGACCTACGAGCAGTACTTC
TRBV2	TRBD2	TRBJ2-7	-	CASSEASASGSEQYF	TGTGCCAGCAGTGAAGCGTCGGCTAGCGGGAGCGAGCAGTACTTC
TRBV4-1	TRBD1	TRBJ1-1	-	CASSQGQGPNTEAFF	TGCGCCAGCAGCCAAGGACAGGGTCCGAACACTGAAGCTTTCTTT
TRBV6-6	-	TRBJ2-2	-	CASSYSTQVPPGELFF	TGTGCCAGCAGTTACTCGACACAGGTTCCCCCCGGGGAGCTGTTTTTT
TRBV21-1	-	TRBJ2-6	-	CASTPYQGGLSSGANVLTF	TGTGCCAGCACCCCGTATCAGGGGGGGCTCTCCTCTGGGGCCAACGTCCTGACTTTC
TRBV18	-	TRBJ2-7	-	CASSPSTSYEQYF	TGTGCCAGCTCACCATCGACTTCCTACGAGCAGTACTTC